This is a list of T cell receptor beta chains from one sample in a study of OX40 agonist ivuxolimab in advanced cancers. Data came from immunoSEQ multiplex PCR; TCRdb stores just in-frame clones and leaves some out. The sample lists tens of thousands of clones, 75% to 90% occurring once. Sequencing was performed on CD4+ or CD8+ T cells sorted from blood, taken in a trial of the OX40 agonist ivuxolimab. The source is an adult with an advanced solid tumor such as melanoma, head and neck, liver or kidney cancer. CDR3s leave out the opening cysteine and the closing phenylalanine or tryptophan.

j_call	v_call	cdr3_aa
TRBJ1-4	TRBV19	ASSGRGTIGEKLF
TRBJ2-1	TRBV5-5	ASSWGPGQGYNEQF
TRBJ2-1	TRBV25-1	ASAPRQTYNEQF
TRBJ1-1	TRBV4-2	ASSQDWGGADTEAF
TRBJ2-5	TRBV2	ASKYQETQY
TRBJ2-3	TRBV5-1	ASSLAGGTDTQY
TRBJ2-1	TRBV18	ASSPSTVTYNEQF
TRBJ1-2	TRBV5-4	ASSRTTTGPNYGYT
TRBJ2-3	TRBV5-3	ARRQVPPRGTDTQY
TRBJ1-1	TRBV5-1	ASSWRGRNTEAF
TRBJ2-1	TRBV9	ASSATIAGGYNEQF
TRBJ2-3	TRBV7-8	ASSLGAPSTDTQY
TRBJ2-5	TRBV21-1	ANRRRIKTQY
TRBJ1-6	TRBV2	ASREMGGSPLH
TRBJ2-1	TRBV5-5	ASSLDSVSNEQF
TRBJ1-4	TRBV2	ASSDWTGGEKLF
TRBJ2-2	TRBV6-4	ASSAPGRDSHSNTGELF
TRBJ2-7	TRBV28	ASSLRGIYYEQY
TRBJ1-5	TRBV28	ASSLGTGGFDQPQH
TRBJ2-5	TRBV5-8	ASSLDRGGNQETQY
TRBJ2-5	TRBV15	ATSRGRAGQETQY
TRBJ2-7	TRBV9	ASSPQGGRGEQY
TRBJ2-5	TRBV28	ASSLRPGGETQY
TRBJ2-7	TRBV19	ASSKAGVGSYEQY
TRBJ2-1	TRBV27	ASSLEARFYNEQF
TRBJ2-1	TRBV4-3	ASSQDRKGPEQF
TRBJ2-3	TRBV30	AWKLGGTDTQY
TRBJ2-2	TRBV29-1	SVDREGTGELF